These 20 T cell receptor beta chains were all obtained from the same sample, sequenced in a study of shared clonotypes between healthy human individuals. TCRdb's copy holds only in-frame clones and misses some; the assay was immunoSEQ multiplex PCR. The table shows a few million clones, with roughly 93% occurring only once. The sample consisted of naive CD4+ T cells from PBMCs. Regarding subset: CD45RA+ positively selected. The source of these receptors is a man aged 18 to 29 in good health. Some clones in this sample may be carry-over from other donors' samples.

The rearrangement joins TRBV6-1 to TRBJ1-1; the match to TRBD1 covers 7 bases. Germline V gives CDR1 MNHNS, CDR2 SASEGT. V lost 6 bases, J lost 10 bases, and 14 bases stayed unmatched. The CDR3 sequence is 14 residues long. The CDR3 DNA is TGTGCCAGCAGCGACATCGACAGGGTGAGCAGAGCTTTCTTT. It translates to CASSDIDRVSRAFF.

The J gene is TRBJ2-3, the V gene TRBV7-3; D is ambiguous. Germline CDR1 reads SGHTA; CDR2 reads FQGTGA. Trimming took 5 bases from V and 2 from J, leaving 8 bases between them. The CDR3 totals 13 residues. CDR3 DNA: TGTGCCAGCAGCCGCGAAACCACAGATACGCAGTATTTT. Translating gives CASSRETTDTQYF. Filled out from reference TRBV7-3 and TRBJ2-3, the complete variable domain reads GAGVSQTPSNKVTEKGKYVELRCDPISGHTALYWYRQSLGQGPEFLIYFQGTGAADDSGLPNDRFFAVRPEGSVSTLKIQRTERGDSAVYLCASSRETTDTQYFGPGTRLTVL.

This rearrangement joins TRBV2 to TRBJ2-2, with D possibly TRBD1 on 6 matching bases. This CDR3 contains 16 residues. CDR1 is SNHLY and CDR2 is FYNNEI in the germline V gene. V was shortened by 2 bases and J by 6 bases, with 16 bases between the two germline ends. The CDR3 bases are TGTGCCAGCAGTGAACGGACAGCCAAGTCAGCCGGGGAGCTGTTTTTT. Its translation is CASSERTAKSAGELFF. The full variable domain, in which reference TRBV2 and TRBJ2-2 provide the parts outside the CDR3, is EPEVTQTPSHQVTQMGQEVILRCVPISNHLYFYWYRQILGQKVEFLVSFYNNEISEKSEIFDDQFSVERPDGSNFTLKIRSTKLEDSAMYFCASSERTAKSAGELFFGEGSRLTVL.

The chain combines TRBV7-9 with TRBJ1-4, with TRBD1 identical over 7 bases. Germline loops: CDR1 SEHNR, CDR2 FQNEAQ (reference sequence). Losses at the gene ends were 5 bases for V and 7 bases for J; bases not matched to a gene: 7. The CDR3 is 14 residues long. The CDR3 here is CASSIYRDSEKLFF. Here the CDR3 DNA reads TGTGCCAGCAGCATCTACCGGGACAGTGAAAAACTGTTTTTT.

The J gene is TRBJ1-2, the V gene TRBV5-4; no definite D call. CDR3 size: 13 residues. In germline, CDR1 is SGHNT, CDR2 YYREEE (reference sequence). Trimming took off 10 bases at V and 1 base at J, with 14 bases between the two ends. The CDR3 spells CAGSVGINYGYTF. As DNA, the CDR3 is TGTGCCGGCTCTGTTGGGATTAACTATGGCTACACCTTC.

V gene TRBV7-9 combines with J gene TRBJ2-7; 13 nucleotides align to TRBD2. This CDR3 contains 15 residues. CDR1 and CDR2 (germline): SEHNR, FQNEAQ (reference sequence). After removal of 1 base from V and 6 bases from J, the junction contained 3 bases not matched to a gene. The CDR3 protein is CASSLERTSGSEQYF. Here the CDR3 DNA reads TGTGCCAGCAGCTTAGAGCGGACTAGCGGGAGCGAGCAGTACTTC.

This chain links TRBV14 with TRBJ2-1; 7 nucleotides match TRBD1. From germline, CDR1 is SGHDN and CDR2 FVKESK. Trimming cost V 6 bases and J 6 bases; bases outside gene matches: 11. CDR3 length equals 15 residues. CDR3 in amino acids: CASRLGQDIRNEQFF. The DNA of the CDR3 is TGTGCCAGCAGGCTCGGACAGGACATACGCAATGAGCAGTTCTTC.

The chain employs TRBV28 and TRBJ2-1; D possibly matches TRBD1 or TRBD2 (6 bases each). The CDR3 covers 14 residues. The germline V and J ends were trimmed by 3 bases and 6 bases, with 12 bases remaining between them. The germline CDR1 and CDR2 sequences are MDHEN and SYDVKM. The CDR3, as DNA: TGTGCCAGCAGTTTGGGGGGCTCGGCCAATGAGCAGTTCTTC. The encoded protein is CASSLGGSANEQFF.

This clone is a singleton in its sample. The chain combines TRBV11-2 with TRBJ2-7; 7 bases agree with TRBD1. V was pared by 1 base and J by 5 bases, with 5 bases of the junction left unmatched. CDR1 is SGHAT, CDR2 FQNNGV, per germline. The CDR3 runs 14 residues. This CDR3 reads CASSLGQGRDEQYF. The CDR3 DNA reads as TGTGCCAGCAGCTTAGGACAGGGACGGGACGAGCAGTACTTC.

The chain is built from TRBV11-2 and TRBJ2-2; tentative D call: TRBD1 (6 bases). V was cut by 3 bases and J by 4 bases, with 15 bases left in between. In germline, CDR1 is SGHAT, CDR2 FQNNGV. The CDR3 runs to 16 residues. The CDR3 loop is CASSFRRQEPTGELFF. DNA for the CDR3: TGTGCCAGCAGCTTCAGACGACAGGAGCCCACCGGGGAGCTGTTTTTT.

The chain employs TRBV11-3 and TRBJ2-1; 10 bases agree with TRBD2. There are 18 residues in the CDR3. V was pared by 3 bases and J by 2 bases, with 10 bases of the junction left unmatched. Germline CDR1 reads SGHNT; CDR2 reads YENEEA. Here the CDR3 reads CASSFRGPLAGAYNEQFF. DNA of the CDR3: TGTGCCAGCAGCTTCCGCGGGCCTCTAGCGGGAGCCTACAATGAGCAGTTCTTC.

This clone was observed once. V usage is TRBV28 and J usage is TRBJ2-6; D might be TRBD1 (5 bases). This CDR3 has 19 amino acids. V was trimmed by 6 bases and J by 4 bases, leaving 25 bases between them. CDR1 is MDHEN and CDR2 is SYDVKM in the germline V gene. In DNA, the CDR3 is TGTGCCAGCAGCCGCCCGTTTGGGGCTAGGGTCGTGGGGGCCAACGTCCTGACTTTC. Translation: CASSRPFGARVVGANVLTF.

V gene TRBV29-1 combines with J gene TRBJ1-2, with TRBD1 matching 7 bases. The CDR3 totals 12 residues. Germline V gene data show CDR1 as SQVTM and CDR2 as ANQGSEA. Trimming removed 7 bases from V and 3 bases from J; junction bases left unmatched: 5. CDR3 sequence (DNA): TGCAGCGCTTTAACAGGGGACTATGGCTACACCTTC. This translates into CSALTGDYGYTF.

This CDR3 reads CASSLRGTVAEQYF. CDR3 DNA sequence: TGTGCCAGCAGCCTCCGAGGGACAGTCGCCGAGCAGTACTTC. This chain uses TRBV27 with TRBJ2-7; 7 bases line up with TRBD1. Germline-derived CDR1 and CDR2 are MNHEY and SMNVEV (reference sequence). The CDR3 contains 14 residues. Losses at the gene ends were 6 bases for V and 6 bases for J; bases not matched to a gene: 11.

The chain links TRBV30 to TRBJ1-6; D gene ambiguous. The CDR3 contains 13 residues. Germline V gene data show CDR1 as GTSNPN and CDR2 as SVGIG (reference sequence). Trimming pared 2 bases from V and 9 bases from J, leaving 11 bases between. CDR3 amino acids: CAWSTQAGSPLHF. The CDR3 DNA is TGTGCCTGGAGTACCCAAGCCGGTTCACCCCTCCACTTT. Combining the CDR3 with reference TRBV30 and TRBJ1-6 gives the whole variable domain SQTIHQWPATLVQPVGSPLSLECTVEGTSNPNLYWYRQAAGRGLQLLFYSVGIGQISSEVPQNLSASRPQDRQFILSSKKLLLSDSGFYLCAWSTQAGSPLHFGNGTRLTVT.

The chain joins TRBV11-2 to TRBJ2-2; the match to TRBD2 covers 8 bases. J was trimmed by 0 bases and V by 4 bases; bases with no gene match: 4. The germline V gene has CDR1 SGHAT and CDR2 FQNNGV. This CDR3 comprises 16 residues. CDR3 region: CASSSRLATNTGELFF. The CDR3 coding sequence is TGTGCCAGCAGCTCAAGACTAGCGACGAACACCGGGGAGCTGTTTTTT.

The rearrangement joins TRBV5-4 to TRBJ2-7; 12 nucleotides align to TRBD2. V shed 4 bases, J shed 5 bases, and the junction held 7 bases outside the gene matches. Germline V lookup: CDR1 SGHNT, CDR2 YYREEE (reference sequence). The CDR3 contains 15 residues. CDR3 DNA: TGTGCCAGCAGCCCGACTAGCGGGAGTTACGACGAGCAGTACTTC. It translates to CASSPTSGSYDEQYF.

For this clone: Distinct nucleotide sequences in the sample also encode this CDR3. The V call is TRBV6-1, the J call TRBJ2-1; D gene ambiguous. Germline V gene sequence: CDR1 MNHNS, CDR2 SASEGT. The CDR3 runs to 12 residues. V gave up 1 base and J gave up 3 bases, with 1 base separating them. The CDR3 region is CASSEGYNEQFF. CDR3 nucleotides: TGTGCCAGCAGTGAAGGCTACAATGAGCAGTTCTTC.

J is TRBJ2-4 and V is TRBV29-1; a possible D gene is TRBD2 (5 bases). CDR1 and CDR2 from the germline V gene are SQVTM and ANQGSEA. This CDR3 spans 17 amino acids. The V and J ends lost 8 bases and 0 bases respectively, with 23 bases between them. The CDR3 coding sequence is TGCAGCTACCTCGGGATCAGCGGAGACCTAGCCAAAAACATTCAGTACTTC. This sequence encodes CSYLGISGDLAKNIQYF.

The chain combines TRBV5-1 with TRBJ1-2; unclear D gene. Trimming took 4 bases from V and 3 from J, leaving 13 bases between them. This CDR3 has 14 amino acids. Germline CDR1 and CDR2: SGHRS and YFSETQ. CDR3: CASSEEGLYYGYTF. CDR3 nucleotide sequence: TGCGCCAGCAGCGAAGAGGGTCTTTACTATGGCTACACCTTC.